The rows below give T cell receptor beta chains drawn from one sample of a study of T cell responses to AZD1222 COVID-19 vaccine. Measured with immunoSEQ multiplex PCR; TCRdb has only the in-frame clones, and not every one. The table lists about 84,000 clones, 80% to 90% of them singletons. The material sequenced was peripheral blood, taken 28 days after the second AZD1222 dose. The receptors originated from an adult who received the AZD1222 COVID-19 vaccine. Each CDR3 is given with its conserved first and last residue. A D gene is named only where the DNA matches it firmly. The size of a clone is reported for some rows only, either as once, few or many, or as a class for expanded clones.

D gene	V gene	clone size	J gene	CDR3 DNA	CDR3 protein
TRBD2	TRBV5-1	-	TRBJ2-5	TGCGCCAGCAGGTCCAGCGGGGGTGGGCAAGAGACCCAGTACTTC	CASRSSGGGQETQYF
-	TRBV7-8	-	TRBJ1-5	TGTGCCAGCAGCCCCCGGGAAGCAAATTTAAATCAGCCCCAGCATTTT	CASSPREANLNQPQHF
-	TRBV15	-	TRBJ1-6	TGTGCCACCAGCAGCATAAGGGGTCATTCACCCCTCCACTTT	CATSSIRGHSPLHF
-	TRBV4-3	-	TRBJ1-1	TGCGCCAGCAGCCAAGATGGGTGGGGTGAAGCTTTCTTT	CASSQDGWGEAFF
-	TRBV2	-	TRBJ1-5	TGTGCCAGCAGTACACAGACGGCCCGAGGGCAGCCCCAGCATTTT	CASSTQTARGQPQHF
TRBD1	TRBV13	-	TRBJ1-4	TGTGCCAGCAGCACCCGGGACAGGGGGCCGCTGGGTGAAAAACTGTTTTTT	CASSTRDRGPLGEKLFF
TRBD1	TRBV6-5	-	TRBJ2-3	TGTGCCAGCAGTTACCGGGACAGGGGAAACACAGATACGCAGTATTTT	CASSYRDRGNTDTQYF
TRBD1	TRBV9	-	TRBJ2-1	TGTGCCAGCAGCGTAGAGCACAGGGGGCCGTACAATGAGCAGTTCTTC	CASSVEHRGPYNEQFF
-	TRBV2	-	TRBJ1-5	TGTGCCAGCAGTGACTATACCAGCCGGAGTAGCAATCAGCCCCAGCATTTT	CASSDYTSRSSNQPQHF
-	TRBV28	-	TRBJ1-1	TGTGCCAGCAAAAATGGGGGTCGGAACACTGAAGCTTTCTTT	CASKNGGRNTEAFF
TRBD2	TRBV4-1	-	TRBJ2-1	TGCGCCAGCAGCGCGGCCGGGACTAGCGGGAATGAGCAGTTCTTC	CASSAAGTSGNEQFF
TRBD1	TRBV5-6	-	TRBJ1-2	TGTGCCAGCAGCGATTACAAACAGGGGAACTATGGCTACACCTTC	CASSDYKQGNYGYTF
-	TRBV24-1	-	TRBJ2-3	TGTGCCACCAGTGATTATGGGGGATTTAGCACAGATACGCAGTATTTT	CATSDYGGFSTDTQYF
-	TRBV4-2	once	TRBJ1-2	TGTGCCAGCAGCCAAGATAATACAGGAACGGCAATTAAAGGCTACACCTTC	CASSQDNTGTAIKGYTF
TRBD1	TRBV14	once	TRBJ2-2	TGTGCCAGCAGCCAAAAACGGACAGGGTGGGACACCGGGGAGCTGTTTTTT	CASSQKRTGWDTGELFF
-	TRBV15	-	TRBJ1-1	TGTGCCACCAGCAGAGAACTCGATCGCGCTGAAGCTTTCTTT	CATSRELDRAEAFF
-	TRBV6-2/TRBV6-3	-	TRBJ1-2	TGTGCCAGCAGTACGTTGGGGTTCGGTTGGGGCTACACCTTC	CASSTLGFGWGYTF
-	TRBV9	-	TRBJ1-4	TGTGCCAGCAGCGTAGGGGGGAAGGTGGGCGAAAAACTGTTTTTT	CASSVGGKVGEKLFF
-	TRBV4-3	-	TRBJ1-1	TGCGCCAGCAGCCAAGGCCGGCGGACTGAAGCTTTCTTT	CASSQGRRTEAFF
-	TRBV2	-	TRBJ1-1	TGTGCCAGCACTCCGGGCGGATCTTTGAACACTGAAGCTTTCTTT	CASTPGGSLNTEAFF
-	TRBV5-4	-	TRBJ2-3	TGTGCCAGCAGACAACCGGGAGTAGATACGCAGTATTTT	CASRQPGVDTQYF
-	TRBV19	-	TRBJ2-1	TGTGCCAGTAGGAAAGGTTACAATGAGCAGTTCTTC	CASRKGYNEQFF
TRBD2	TRBV15	-	TRBJ2-1	TGTGCCACCAGCAGAGATTCGGGTCTAGCGGGAGGGCCCATATACAATGAGCAGTTCTTC	CATSRDSGLAGGPIYNEQFF
-	TRBV4-3	-	TRBJ2-1	TGCGCCAGCAGCCAGTCTCGATACAATGAGCAGTTCTTC	CASSQSRYNEQFF
-	TRBV24-1	-	TRBJ2-5	TGTGCCACCAGTGTGGGGTCAGGGGAGACCCAGTACTTC	CATSVGSGETQYF
-	TRBV7-2	-	TRBJ1-4	TGTGCCAGCAGCTTGATGGGGGGCGCTAATGAAAAACTGTTTTTT	CASSLMGGANEKLFF
TRBD1	TRBV11-3	once	TRBJ2-5	TGTGCCACCCGACAGGGGGCGGAAGAGACCCAGTACTTC	CATRQGAEETQYF
-	TRBV10-2	-	TRBJ1-2	TGCGCCAGCACCCATCGGTCGGGGGGGGCCTATGGCTACACCTTC	CASTHRSGGAYGYTF
-	TRBV11-3	-	TRBJ1-1	TGTGCCAGCAGCTTAGGCGGGACAATGAACACTGAAGCTTTCTTT	CASSLGGTMNTEAFF
-	TRBV9	-	TRBJ1-1	TGTGCCAGCAGCGTAGGGGCCCCGGCAGGGGCTGAAGCTTTCTTT	CASSVGAPAGAEAFF
-	TRBV12-2	-	TRBJ2-2	TGTAACCACAGGGGGCGTTTCGGGGAGCTGTTTTTT	CNHRGRFGELFF
-	TRBV29-1	-	TRBJ1-2	TGCAGCGTTGAAGATAGTTCCGGGACACGCAAGAATTACACCTTC	CSVEDSSGTRKNYTF
-	TRBV3-1/TRBV3-2	few	TRBJ1-6	TGTGCCAGCACTCCAGGGGTCGGCTATAATTCACCCCTCCACTTT	CASTPGVGYNSPLHF
-	TRBV16	-	TRBJ1-1	TGTGCCAGCAGCCAATCTGGGCTGGGTGAAGCTTTCTTT	CASSQSGLGEAFF
-	TRBV3-1/TRBV3-2	-	TRBJ2-3	TGTGCCAGCAGCCAAGATCCGAACACAGATACGCAGTATTTT	CASSQDPNTDTQYF
-	TRBV21-1	-	TRBJ2-2	TGTGCCAGCAGCAAAGGGTGGGACGGGAACACCGGGGAGCTGTTTTTT	CASSKGWDGNTGELFF
-	TRBV19	-	TRBJ1-4	TGTGCCAGCGGAGACATTGCAACTAATGAAAAACTGTTTTTT	CASGDIATNEKLFF
TRBD1	TRBV5-8	-	TRBJ2-7	TGTGCCAGCAGCAAGGACAGGGGCCGGGGGCAGTACTTC	CASSKDRGRGQYF
-	TRBV6-5	few	TRBJ2-5	TGTGCCAGCAGTTACGAAGAGACCCAGTACTTC	CASSYEETQYF
-	TRBV29-1	-	TRBJ1-2	TGCAGCGTAGACACAGTATACTATGGCTACACCTTC	CSVDTVYYGYTF
-	TRBV10-3	-	TRBJ1-2	TGTGCCTCCTCCCGGGAATCTAACTATGGCTACACCTTC	CASSRESNYGYTF
-	TRBV7-9	-	TRBJ1-2	TGTGCCAGCAGCTTGGACTATGGCTACACCTTC	CASSLDYGYTF
-	TRBV25-1	-	TRBJ2-7	TGTGCCAGCAGTGACCAGAATTCCTACGAGCAGTACTTC	CASSDQNSYEQYF
TRBD2	TRBV4-2	-	TRBJ2-7	TGTGCCAGCAGCCAAGCCGTAACTAGCGGGAACTACGAGCAGTACTTC	CASSQAVTSGNYEQYF
-	TRBV20-1	-	TRBJ2-7	TGCAGTGCTAGTGAGGCGTACGGAGTGCAGTACTTC	CSASEAYGVQYF